This T cell receptor beta chain is drawn from a study of cytomegalovirus exposure and HLA in healthy donors (dated by TCRdb to 2016 to 2017). About the investigation overall: An earlier analysis of some 500 of the donors reported about 250 Gb of sequence data and roughly 100 million unique TCR beta sequences from around 200 million T cells. An early release that covered about 600 HLA-typed donors contained around 330 gigabases of sequencing data and about 93 million unique TCR sequences. The genetic ancestry cluster associated with self-reported Caucasian donors included over 65% of the 300 to 450 genotyped donors. The study aimed to test whether signatures of past pathogen exposure could be identified by cataloging public T cell receptors. The study used immunosequencing to profile the T cell repertoires of 670 or so subjects and linked those repertoires to cytomegalovirus serostatus. Along with the approximately 650-subject first cohort, a separate validation cohort of around 120 different subjects was used. To predict cytomegalovirus infection status, the study brought together high-throughput TCR immunosequencing, statistical association of individual TCRs with disease status, and machine learning. In a later analysis, previously published TCR beta repertoires from hundreds of donors were re-analyzed and high-resolution HLA genotyping was added so that TCR occurrence patterns could be studied. The later analysis used no new phenotypic data to find candidate immune exposures, relying instead on TCR beta sequences and their occurrence across donors. To decide whether each TCR beta V gene segment behaved as functional or pseudogenic, an earlier analysis of 587 of the donors relied on high-throughput TCR beta sequencing. Alongside the repertoire data, information on donor age, sex, ethnicity and CMV serostatus was compiled. A later genetic analysis took genome-wide SNP genotypes for about three fifths of the 666 donors and used that subset as a discovery cohort. All discovery cohort repertoires had been generated on a single sequencing platform. Both class I and class II loci were covered by HLA typing, at four-digit resolution. The number of donors typed differed by locus, with roughly 620-630 for A, B, C, DRB1 and DQB1, 522 for DQA1, about 610 for DPA1, and under 490 for DPB1. A handful of DR-DQ haplotypes were handled as single units for association and clustering because linkage in the cohort was strong. On average, around 200,000 unique TCR beta nucleotide sequences were sequenced per donor among more than 350 genotyped donors of the cohort, with roughly 18% of those sequences being non-productive. Beyond this particular receptor, the publication reports: In this cohort, only TCR beta chains were sequenced, and detectable features were limited by the absence of alpha or paired-chain data. According to the authors, the approach could potentially be generalized to other disease states and immunological phenotypes. In an earlier analysis of roughly 560 of the donors, most TCR beta V segments were observed in productive rearrangements about 90% or about 30% of the time, broadly matching IMGT annotations. Because some donors lacked HLA typing at each locus, the association tests relied only on the typed subset. In a later analysis, TCR association rates were found to vary across HLA loci, with the most associated TCRs seen for DRB1 alleles and the fewest for HLA-C alleles. A later analysis found that most CMV-associated TCR beta chains appeared HLA-restricted, with HLA associations seemingly driven largely by CMV exposure. The classifier was reported to diagnose cytomegalovirus status with high specificity and sensitivity in both the original and validation cohorts. V-gene and J-gene trimming of TCR beta chains was associated with a missense DCLRE1C variant in a later genetic analysis, and the association was replicated in an independent cohort. Because counts were too low, some 17 rarely observed V segments, including chromosome 9 orphons, were excluded from the earlier analysis of several hundred of the donors. In a later genetic analysis, fewer N-insertions in productive TCRs were reported among donors in an Asian-associated ancestry cluster than the roughly 700-donor mean. A further reported finding was that TCR beta sequences accurately predicted the HLA-A and HLA-B alleles for most subjects in the first cohort. The 87-base-pair reads could not distinguish some IMGT-functional V segments, including TRBV6-2 and TRBV6-3, so those segments were excluded. The study listed 150 to 200 TCR beta chains as associated with cytomegalovirus. CMV serostatus was the only immune exposure information available for the cohort. Specific HLA alleles were associated with 18,000 or so TCR beta sequences at a false discovery rate of 0.05 in a later analysis. In a later analysis, several top co-occurrence clusters were reported to appear linked to parvovirus B19, influenza, CMV and Epstein-Barr virus. When HLA alleles, especially DR and DQ, strongly co-occurred, attributing TCR associations to individual alleles was difficult. A cluster of highly shared sequence variants was judged likely to represent a technical artifact of the sequencing pipeline. Sequencing depth was assumed to be roughly uniform across donors in the presence/absence analyses, though that assumption may not hold. Correlated functional status among segregating V segments might be attributable to linkage disequilibrium, but an unknown experimental factor could not be ruled out. Three of the identified cytomegalovirus-associated TCR beta chains were confirmed in vitro to be specific for cytomegalovirus antigens. In a later analysis, HLA-associated TCR beta chains were found to be more clonally expanded and to have lower generation probabilities than equally common non-associated chains. Most TCR sequences were seen in very few donors, while some public TCRs were found in many individuals.

Worth noting for this clone: The antigen this receptor binds is unknown.

The cohort comprised approximately 700 healthy bone marrow donors. Cohort members were all nominally healthy when sampled, although unrecorded immune exposures were likely present. The donor tested CMV seronegative, placing the donor among the 350 to 400 seronegative members of the cohort. Each donor provided a peripheral blood sample, and peripheral blood mononuclear cells were used for TCR beta sequencing. The Qiagen DNeasy Blood Extraction Kit was used to extract genomic DNA from the blood cell samples. According to the germline V gene, CDR1 reads SNHLY and CDR2 reads FYNNEI. The cysteine opens and the phenylalanine closes a CDR3 of 12 amino acids. Of all the DNA, just the CDR3 is kept, 36 bases in frame from base 1. The V end loses 3 bases and the J end loses 10 bases, and a stretch of 10 bases separates them. Library generation was performed with the immunoSEQ multiplex PCR assay. A mixture of 60 forward primers for TCR Vbeta segments and 13 reverse primers for TCR Jbeta segments was used in the multiplex PCR. Amplification of the CDR3 region of rearranged TCR beta genes was performed with a multiplex PCR assay on genomic DNA. On the Illumina HiSeq System, the amplified TCR beta libraries were sequenced as 87-base-pair reads. On the study's bioinformatics: Across the 670 or so repertoires, a later analysis counted roughly 77 million unique TCR beta chains, about 10 million of which were shared by at least two donors. Raw reads were error-corrected and collapsed into unique sequences with a nearest-neighbor algorithm that merged closely related sequences to remove PCR and sequencing errors. CDR3 sequences were aligned to IMGT reference sequences to assign V, D and J gene segments. For a sequence to be retained, a match of at least six nucleotides to both a V gene segment and a J gene segment was required. A rearrangement counted as productive if the CDR3 had no stop codons and remained in frame with V and J, and every other rearrangement counted as non-productive. CDR3 was defined according to IMGT convention as the region running from the second conserved V-encoded cysteine to the conserved J-encoded phenylalanine. The earlier analysis of some 600 of the donors excluded sequences that lacked an unambiguous match to a single V gene segment. An earlier analysis of fewer than 650 of the donors classified V segments as functional when productive rearrangements were above 56.7% and as segregating when the standard deviation between donors was above 5%. A statistical classification framework was built to diagnose cytomegalovirus status from the catalog of TCR beta chain sequences. In a later analysis, TCR nucleotide sequences were compared against IMGT/GENE-DB human TR gene sequences so that V and J genes could be assigned. A later analysis assigned CDR3 sequences and most-parsimonious VDJ recombination scenarios with the TCRdist pipeline. In a later analysis, each TCR beta chain was defined by its CDR3 amino acid sequence together with its V-gene family, and reads without a unique V-gene family were excluded. A later analysis removed roughly 590 highly shared, low-generation-probability nucleotide sequences to deal with suspected cross-contamination and a sequencing artifact. For each public chain, a later analysis derived a clonal expansion index from normalized ranks of inferred template counts within each repertoire. In a later analysis, generation probabilities were computed using a VDJ recombination model fitted to out-of-frame rearrangements, and the results were checked against IGoR. Hypergeometric tests were used in a later analysis to score TCR-TCR, TCR-HLA and TCR-CMV co-occurrence, with a repertoire-size bias correction applied to the TCR pairs. To estimate false discovery rates, a later analysis permuted the HLA or CMV assignments 20 times. In a later analysis, co-occurring TCRs were grouped with DBSCAN, and TCRdist sequence similarity was added when clustering was performed within HLA-allele-positive subsets. For co-occurrence clustering, repertoires with fewer than 30,000 or more than 120,000 public chains were excluded, along with about five repertoires with anomalous nucleotide sharing. TCRdb mirrors the immuneACCESS table, restricted to in-frame sequences. Some clones are absent from its copies; in checked studies, under half trace to an unresolved V gene, and the reason for the others is unknown. Clone size and the V and J calls come from that table; the DNA yielded D and trimming. The table for this sample records about 160,000 clones. Approximately 2% of the sample belongs to the ten largest clones.

The sample was PBMCs. The TCR originated in a man aged 25 to 40 in good health and CMV-seronegative. Here the chain combines TRBV2 and TRBJ2-1; perhaps TRBD2 is the D gene, with 5 bases matching. Read as DNA, the sequence is TGTGCCAGCAGTGAGGGGTCGGGAGAGCAGTTCTTC. Its translation is CASSEGSGEQFF.